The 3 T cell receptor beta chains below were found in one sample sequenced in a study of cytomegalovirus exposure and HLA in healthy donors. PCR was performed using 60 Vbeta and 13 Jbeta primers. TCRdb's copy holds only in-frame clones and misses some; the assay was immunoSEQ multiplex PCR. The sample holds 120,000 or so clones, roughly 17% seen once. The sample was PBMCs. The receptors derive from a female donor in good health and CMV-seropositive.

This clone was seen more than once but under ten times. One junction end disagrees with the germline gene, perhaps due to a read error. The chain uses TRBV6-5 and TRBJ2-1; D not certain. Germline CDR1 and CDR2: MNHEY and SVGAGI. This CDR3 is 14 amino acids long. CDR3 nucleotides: TGTGCCAGCCGTTACGCCAGAACCTACAATGAGCAGTTCTTC. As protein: CASRYARTYNEQFF.

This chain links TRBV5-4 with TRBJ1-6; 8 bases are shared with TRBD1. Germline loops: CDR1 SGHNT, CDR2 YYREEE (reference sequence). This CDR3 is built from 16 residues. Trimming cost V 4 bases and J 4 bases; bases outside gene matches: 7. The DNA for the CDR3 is TGTGCCAGCAGCCCCCAGGGGGACAGGTATAATTCACCCCTCCACTTT. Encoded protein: CASSPQGDRYNSPLHF.

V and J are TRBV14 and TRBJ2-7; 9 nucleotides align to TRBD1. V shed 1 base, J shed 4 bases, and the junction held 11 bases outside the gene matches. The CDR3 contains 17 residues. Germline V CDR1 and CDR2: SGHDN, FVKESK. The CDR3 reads CASSQGVGQGNWYEQYF. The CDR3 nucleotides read TGTGCCAGCAGCCAAGGCGTGGGACAGGGTAATTGGTACGAGCAGTACTTC.